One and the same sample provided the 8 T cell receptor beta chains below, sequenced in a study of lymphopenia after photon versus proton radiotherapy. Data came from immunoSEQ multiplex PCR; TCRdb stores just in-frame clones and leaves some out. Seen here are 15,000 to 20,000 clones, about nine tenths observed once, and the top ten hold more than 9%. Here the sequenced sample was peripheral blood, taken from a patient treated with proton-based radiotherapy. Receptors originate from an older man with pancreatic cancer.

CDR3 loop: CASREGTGRGKLFF. The CDR3 DNA follows: TGTGCCAGCAGGGAAGGGACAGGGAGGGGAAAACTGTTTTTT. This chain uses TRBV6-5 with TRBJ1-4; 9 bases map to TRBD1. This CDR3 is 14 amino acids long. The germline V gene encodes CDR1 MNHEY and CDR2 SVGAGI. Trimming cost V 6 bases and J 10 bases; bases outside gene matches: 9.

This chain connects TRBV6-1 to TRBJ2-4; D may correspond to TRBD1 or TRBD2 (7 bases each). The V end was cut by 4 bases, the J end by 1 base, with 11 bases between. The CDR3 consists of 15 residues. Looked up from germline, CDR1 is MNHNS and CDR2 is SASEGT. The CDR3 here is CASSVGGGAKNIQYF. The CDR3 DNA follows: TGTGCCAGCAGTGTGGGAGGGGGCGCCAAAAACATTCAGTACTTC.

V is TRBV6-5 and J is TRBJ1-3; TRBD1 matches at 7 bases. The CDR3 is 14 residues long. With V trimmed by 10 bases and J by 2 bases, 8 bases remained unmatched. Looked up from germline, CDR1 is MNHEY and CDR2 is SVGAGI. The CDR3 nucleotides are TGTGCCACTAAACAGGGGATCACTGGAAACACCATATATTTT. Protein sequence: CATKQGITGNTIYF.

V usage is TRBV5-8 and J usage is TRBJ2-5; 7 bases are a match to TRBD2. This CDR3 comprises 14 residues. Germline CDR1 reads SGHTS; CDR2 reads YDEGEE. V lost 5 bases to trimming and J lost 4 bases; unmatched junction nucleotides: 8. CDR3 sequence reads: CASSSRTGGETQYF. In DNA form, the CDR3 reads TGTGCCAGCAGTTCGAGGACGGGGGGAGAGACCCAGTACTTC.

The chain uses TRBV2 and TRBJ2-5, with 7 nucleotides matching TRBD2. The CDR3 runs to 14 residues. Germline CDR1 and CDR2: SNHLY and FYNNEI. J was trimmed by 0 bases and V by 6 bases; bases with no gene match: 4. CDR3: CASRGGVYQETQYF. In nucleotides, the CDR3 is TGTGCCAGCAGGGGAGGGGTCTACCAAGAGACCCAGTACTTC.

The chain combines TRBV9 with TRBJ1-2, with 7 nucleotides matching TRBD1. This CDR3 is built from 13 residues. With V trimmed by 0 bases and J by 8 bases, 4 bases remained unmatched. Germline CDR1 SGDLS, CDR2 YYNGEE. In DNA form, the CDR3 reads TGTGCCAGCAGCGTAGGTACAGGGGTAGGCTACACCTTC. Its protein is CASSVGTGVGYTF.

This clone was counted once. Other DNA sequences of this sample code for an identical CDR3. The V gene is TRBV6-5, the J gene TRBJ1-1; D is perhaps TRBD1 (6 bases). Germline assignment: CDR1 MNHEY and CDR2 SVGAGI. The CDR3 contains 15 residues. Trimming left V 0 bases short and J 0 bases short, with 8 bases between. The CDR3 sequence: CASSYSRDMNTEAFF. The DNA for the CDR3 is TGTGCCAGCAGTTACTCGCGGGACATGAACACTGAAGCTTTCTTT.

The CDR3 nucleotides read TGCGCCAGCAGCTTCCGGGACAGATGGTACGAGCAGTACTTC. This gives the protein CASSFRDRWYEQYF. The rearrangement uses TRBV5-1 and TRBJ2-7; 7 bases match TRBD1. After removal of 2 bases from V and 4 bases from J, the junction contained 6 bases not matched to a gene. Germline CDR1 and CDR2: SGHRS and YFSETQ. The CDR3 covers 14 residues.